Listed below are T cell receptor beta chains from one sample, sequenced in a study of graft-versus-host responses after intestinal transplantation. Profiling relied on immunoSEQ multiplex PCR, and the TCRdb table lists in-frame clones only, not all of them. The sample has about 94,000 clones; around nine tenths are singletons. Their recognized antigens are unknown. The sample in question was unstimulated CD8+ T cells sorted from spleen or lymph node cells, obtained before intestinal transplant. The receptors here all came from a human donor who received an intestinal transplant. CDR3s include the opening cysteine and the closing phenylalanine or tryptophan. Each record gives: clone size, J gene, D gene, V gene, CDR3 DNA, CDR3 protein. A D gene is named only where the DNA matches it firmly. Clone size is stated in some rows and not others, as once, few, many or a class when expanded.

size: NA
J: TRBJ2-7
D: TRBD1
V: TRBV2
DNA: TGTGCCAGCAGTTCGGGACAGGGCCCGAGCTACGAGCAGTACTTC
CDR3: CASSSGQGPSYEQYF

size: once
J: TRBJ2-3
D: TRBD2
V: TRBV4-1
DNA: TGCGCCAGCAGCCAAGGGGGACTAGCGGGAGGGGATACGCAGTATTTT
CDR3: CASSQGGLAGGDTQYF

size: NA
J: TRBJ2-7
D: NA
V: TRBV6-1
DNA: TGTGCCAGCAGTGATGGACTACTCTACGAGCAGTACTTC
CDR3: CASSDGLLYEQYF

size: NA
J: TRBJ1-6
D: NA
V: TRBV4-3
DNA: TGCGCCAGCAGCCAAGGGACAATCGGTAATTCACCCCTCCACTTT
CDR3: CASSQGTIGNSPLHF

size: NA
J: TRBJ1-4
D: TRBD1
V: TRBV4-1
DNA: TGCGCCAGCAGCCCAAGGACAGGGGGCGCAACTAATGAAAAACTGTTTTTT
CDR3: CASSPRTGGATNEKLFF

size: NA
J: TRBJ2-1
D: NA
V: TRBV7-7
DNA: TGTGCCAGCAGCTTAGGGGCCGGGGATGAGCAGTTCTTC
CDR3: CASSLGAGDEQFF

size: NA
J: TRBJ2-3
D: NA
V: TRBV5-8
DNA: TGTGCCAGCAGCCCCCGCCAGCCCTCGGGGTATTTT
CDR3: CASSPRQPSGYF

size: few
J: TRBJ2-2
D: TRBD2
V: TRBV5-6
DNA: TGTGCCAGCAGCTTGGGACTAGCGGGAGGGTTCGGCGGGGAGCTGTTTTTT
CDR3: CASSLGLAGGFGGELFF

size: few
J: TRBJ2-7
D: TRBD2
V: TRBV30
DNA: TGTGCCTGGAGTGGGCGGGAGCCCCTTTGGAAGTTC
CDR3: CAWSGREPLWKF

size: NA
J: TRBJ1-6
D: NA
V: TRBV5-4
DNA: TGTGCCAGCAGCCGTCAGGAGGCACCCCTCCACTTT
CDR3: CASSRQEAPLHF

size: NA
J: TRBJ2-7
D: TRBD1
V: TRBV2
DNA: TGTGCCAGCACCGGGACAGGGGACTACGAGCAGTACTTC
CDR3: CASTGTGDYEQYF

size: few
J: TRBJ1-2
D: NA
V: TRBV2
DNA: TGTGCCAGCAGAACGGAGAACTATGGCTACACCTTC
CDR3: CASRTENYGYTF

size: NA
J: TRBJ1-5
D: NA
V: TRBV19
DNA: TGTGCCAGTAGTATTTCACGGTTCAATCAGCCCCAGCATTTT
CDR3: CASSISRFNQPQHF

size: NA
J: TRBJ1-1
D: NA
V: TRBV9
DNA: TGTGCCAGCAGCCCGAGCGGGGGTGCCACTGAAGCTTTCTTT
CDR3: CASSPSGGATEAFF

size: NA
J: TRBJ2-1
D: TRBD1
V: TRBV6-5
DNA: TGTGCCAGCACTACAGGGGACCTACCCTACAATGAGCAGTTCTTC
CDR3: CASTTGDLPYNEQFF

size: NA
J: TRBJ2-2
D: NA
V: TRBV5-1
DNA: TGCGCCAGCAGCTTGATCTGGGAGCGTCCTTCCGGGGAGCTGTTTTTT
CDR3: CASSLIWERPSGELFF

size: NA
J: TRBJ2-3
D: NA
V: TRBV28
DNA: TGTGCCAGCAGTTCCGACTACCCAAGGACAGATACGCAGTATTTT
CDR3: CASSSDYPRTDTQYF

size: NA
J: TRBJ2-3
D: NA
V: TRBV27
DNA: TGTGCCAGCAGTTTCGGTCCAGATACGCAGTATTTT
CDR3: CASSFGPDTQYF

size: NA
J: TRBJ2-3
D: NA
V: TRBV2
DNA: TGTGCCAGCAGCCCAGGGAACCACCCCACAGATACGCAGTATTTT
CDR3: CASSPGNHPTDTQYF

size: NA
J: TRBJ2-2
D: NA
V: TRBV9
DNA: TGTGCCAGCAGCGCCCCGACTAAAACCGGGGAGCTGTTTTTT
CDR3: CASSAPTKTGELFF

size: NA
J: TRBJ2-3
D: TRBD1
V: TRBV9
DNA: TGTGCCAGCAGCGTAGAGGGGGCTCACACAGATACGCAGTATTTT
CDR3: CASSVEGAHTDTQYF

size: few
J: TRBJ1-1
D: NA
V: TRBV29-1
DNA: TGCAGCGCGACAGGTTTGAACACTGAAGCTTTCTTT
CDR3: CSATGLNTEAFF

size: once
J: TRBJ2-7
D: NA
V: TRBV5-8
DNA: TGTGCCAGCAGCCCGGGAGTTGTGTACGAGCAGTACTTC
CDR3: CASSPGVVYEQYF

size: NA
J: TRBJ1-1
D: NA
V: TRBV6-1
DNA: TGTGCCAGCAGTGAAGTAAATTCTGAAGCTTTCTTT
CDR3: CASSEVNSEAFF

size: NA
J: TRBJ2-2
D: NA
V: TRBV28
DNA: TGTGCCAGCAGTTATCATCTGGCAGGGAACATGAACACCGGGGAGCTGTTTTTT
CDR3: CASSYHLAGNMNTGELFF

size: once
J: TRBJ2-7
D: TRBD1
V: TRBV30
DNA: TGTGCCTGGAGCACTGGGACAGGGGACTACGAGCAGTACTTC
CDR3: CAWSTGTGDYEQYF

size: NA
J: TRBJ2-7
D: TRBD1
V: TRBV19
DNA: TGTGCCAGTAGTATGGGGGGACAGGGGGTCTACGAGCAGTACTTC
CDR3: CASSMGGQGVYEQYF